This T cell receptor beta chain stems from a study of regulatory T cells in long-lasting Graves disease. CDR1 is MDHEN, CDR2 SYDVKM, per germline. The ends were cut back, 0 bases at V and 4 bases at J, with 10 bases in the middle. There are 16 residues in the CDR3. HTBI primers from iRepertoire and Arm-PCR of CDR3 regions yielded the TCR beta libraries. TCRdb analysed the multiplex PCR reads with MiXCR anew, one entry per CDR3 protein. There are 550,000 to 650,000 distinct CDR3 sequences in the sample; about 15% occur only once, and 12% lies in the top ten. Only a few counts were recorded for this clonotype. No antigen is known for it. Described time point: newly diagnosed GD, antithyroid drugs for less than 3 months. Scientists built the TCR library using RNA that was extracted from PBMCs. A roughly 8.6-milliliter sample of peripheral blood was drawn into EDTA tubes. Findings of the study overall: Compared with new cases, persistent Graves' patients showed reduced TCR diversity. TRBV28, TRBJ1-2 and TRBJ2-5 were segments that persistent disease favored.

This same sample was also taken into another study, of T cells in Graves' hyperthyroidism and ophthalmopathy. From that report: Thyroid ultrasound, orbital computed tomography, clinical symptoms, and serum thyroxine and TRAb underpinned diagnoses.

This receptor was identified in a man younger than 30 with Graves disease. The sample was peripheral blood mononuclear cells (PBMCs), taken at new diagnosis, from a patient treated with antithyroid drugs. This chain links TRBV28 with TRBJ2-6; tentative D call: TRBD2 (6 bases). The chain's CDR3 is CASSLWSGSGANVLTF. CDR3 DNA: TGTGCCAGCAGTTTATGGAGCGGGTCCGGGGCCAACGTCCTGACTTTC.